The 10 T cell receptor beta chains below all came from one sample that was sequenced in a study of CD8 T cells in ankylosing spondylitis. TCRdb reanalysed the 5' RACE reads using MiXCR and keeps one entry per CDR3 protein. The sample comprises some 200,000 distinct CDR3 sequences, more than 25% of which are singletons, and just over 6.5% rests with the top ten. Sequences were obtained from blood, either unsorted or a sorted T cell fraction (not recorded which). The receptors were gathered from a male donor with ankylosing spondylitis or in good health (not recorded which).

This clonotype occurred many times. This chain connects TRBV6-1 to TRBJ1-5; D uncertain. V lost 0 bases and J 0 bases, leaving 9 bases between the germline ends. Germline lookup yields CDR1 MNHNS and CDR2 SASEGT. The CDR3 extends over 16 amino acids. The DNA for the CDR3 is TGTGCCAGCAGTGAAGCGAGAGGTCATAGCAATCAGCCCCAGCATTTT. Protein product: CASSEARGHSNQPQHF.

The chain joins TRBV11-2 to TRBJ2-5; a weak D match, TRBD1 (5 bases). Germline V lookup: CDR1 SGHAT, CDR2 FQNNGV. Deletions cut 1 base from V and 0 bases from J, with 9 bases between. The CDR3 runs 15 residues. In DNA form, the CDR3 reads TGTGCCAGCAGCTTAGGGACACTAAACCAAGAGACCCAGTACTTC. This codes for CASSLGTLNQETQYF.

This clonotype was recorded many times. The rearrangement joins TRBV29-1 to TRBJ2-4; TRBD2 aligns across 10 bases. V lost 7 bases to trimming and J lost 7 bases; unmatched junction nucleotides: 7. Germline assignment: CDR1 SQVTM and CDR2 ANQGSEA. The CDR3 sequence is 13 residues long. This chain's CDR3 is CSAELAGTNIQYF. CDR3 nucleotide sequence: TGCAGCGCCGAACTAGCGGGAACGAACATTCAGTACTTC.

A few counts support this clonotype. This chain joins TRBV14 and TRBJ2-3; TRBD1 might be the D (5 bases). V lost 2 bases, J lost 0 bases, and 24 bases lay in between. Per germline, CDR1 SGHDN and CDR2 FVKESK. The CDR3 is made up of 20 amino acids. As DNA, the CDR3 is TGTGCCAGCAGCCAATCGTGGCTAGTGGACACCTTCCGGAGCACAGATACGCAGTATTTT. As protein: CASSQSWLVDTFRSTDTQYF.

The V gene is TRBV29-1, the J gene TRBJ2-7; a possible D gene is TRBD1 (5 bases). V was cut by 7 bases and J by 1 base, with 11 bases left in between. CDR1 is SQVTM and CDR2 is ANQGSEA in the germline V gene. CDR3 length: 12 amino acids. This chain's CDR3 is CSAIRGSYEQYF. The CDR3 DNA reads as TGCAGCGCGATAAGGGGATCCTACGAGCAGTACTTC.

In this sample, this clonotype turned up a few times. The chain links TRBV4-2 to TRBJ2-5, with D perhaps assigned TRBD1 or TRBD2 (5 bases each). Germline CDR1 and CDR2: LGHNA and YNFKEQ. Trimming left V 4 bases short and J 5 bases short, with 17 bases between. CDR3 length: 15 residues. CDR3 sequence reads: CASSPHSQGRETQYF. CDR3 coding DNA: TGTGCCAGCAGCCCCCACAGTCAGGGACGGGAGACCCAGTACTTC.

The rearrangement uses TRBV7-2 and TRBJ2-1; D not resolved. The ends were cut back, 1 base at V and 7 bases at J, with 20 bases in the middle. In germline, CDR1 is SGHTA, CDR2 FQGNSA. CDR3 length: 17 amino acids. The CDR3 loop is CASSLVGSTTGRNEQFF. CDR3 nucleotide sequence: TGTGCCAGCAGCTTAGTGGGATCCACGACTGGCCGGAATGAGCAGTTCTTC.

The sample holds a few counts of this clonotype. V gene TRBV20-1 combines with J gene TRBJ2-3; perhaps TRBD2 as D (6 bases). The CDR3 consists of 14 residues. Trimming shortened V by 2 bases and J by 4 bases, and 13 bases separated the two germline ends. Germline CDR1 and CDR2: DFQATT and SNEGSKA (reference sequence). The CDR3 sequence is CSARPSPGADTQYF. The CDR3 DNA is TGCAGTGCTAGACCCTCCCCGGGAGCAGATACGCAGTATTTT.

The V and J genes are TRBV9 and TRBJ2-7; 8 bases fit TRBD2. The germline gives CDR1 SGDLS, CDR2 YYNGEE. The J segment lost 3 bases and the V segment lost 5 bases, leaving 7 bases of the junction unmatched. There are 14 residues in the CDR3. The CDR3: CASSRTGTSYEQYF. The CDR3 coding sequence is TGTGCCAGCAGTAGGACCGGGACTAGCTACGAGCAGTACTTC.

This clonotype has only a few counts. The V gene is TRBV5-1, the J gene TRBJ2-7, with 10 bases fitting TRBD2. V was clipped by 0 bases and J by 6 bases; unmatched bases: 6. This CDR3 has 15 amino acids. The germline V gene has CDR1 SGHRS and CDR2 YFSETQ. DNA for the CDR3: TGCGCCAGCAGCTTGGCTAGCGGGAGCCCTACCGAGCAGTACTTC. Translating gives CASSLASGSPTEQYF.